The 15 T cell receptor beta chains reported below all come from one sample, sequenced in a study of blood T cell repertoires in COVID-19. Only in-frame clones appear in the TCRdb table, and some are missing; sequencing was by immunoSEQ multiplex PCR. The repertoire holds approximately 470,000 clones, with approximately 86% as singletons. Input material: PBMCs or T cells enriched from blood (not recorded which). These receptors were obtained from a woman younger than 35 who had recovered from COVID-19.

The chain is built from TRBV12-5 and TRBJ2-5; D call uncertain. The CDR3 loop spans 11 amino acids. Trimming cost V 1 base and J 7 bases, with 4 bases left between them. Germline assignment: CDR1 LGHNT and CDR2 FRNRAP. CDR3 sequence reads: CASGLAGTQYF. CDR3 coding DNA: TGTGCTAGTGGTTTGGCGGGGACCCAGTACTTC.

Points on this clone: Other DNA sequences in the same sample also yield this CDR3. The CDR3 spells CASSQDRNTEAFF. CDR3 nucleotides: TGTGCCAGCAGCCAAGACCGGAACACTGAAGCTTTCTTT. The chain joins TRBV3-1 (or the pseudogene TRBV3-2) to TRBJ1-1; D is undetermined. The CDR3 is 13 amino acids. In germline, CDR1 is LGHDT, CDR2 YNNKEL (reference sequence). The V end was cut by 0 bases, the J end by 1 base, with 3 bases between.

The chain joins TRBV7-2 to TRBJ2-5; D is undetermined. CDR1 and CDR2 (germline): SGHTA, FQGNSA. V was pared by 1 base and J by 1 base, with 4 bases between. The CDR3 covers 13 residues. CDR3 residues: CASSLDFQETQYF. The CDR3 DNA reads as TGTGCCAGCAGCTTAGACTTCCAAGAGACCCAGTACTTC.

V usage is TRBV7-2 and J usage is TRBJ2-3; TRBD2 matches at 9 bases. CDR3 length: 17 residues. V was clipped by 5 bases and J by 3 bases; unmatched bases: 12. Germline V gives CDR1 SGHTA, CDR2 FQGNSA. The CDR3 loop is CASSPSSGAPRTDTQYF. For the CDR3, the DNA is TGTGCCAGCAGCCCTTCTAGCGGGGCCCCTCGGACAGATACGCAGTATTTT.

The rearrangement uses TRBV12-3 or TRBV12-4 and TRBJ2-6; D is undetermined. CDR3 size: 13 residues. Trimming stripped 3 bases from V and 4 bases from J, with 4 bases between. CDR3 sequence: CASSLRGANVLTF. CDR3 nucleotides: TGTGCCAGCAGTTTGAGGGGGGCCAACGTCCTGACTTTC.

This chain connects TRBV2 to TRBJ1-5, with D uncertain. Trimming left V 7 bases short and J 6 bases short, with 13 bases between. The CDR3 is 13 residues long. CDR1 is SNHLY, CDR2 FYNNEI, per germline. Written as DNA, the CDR3 is TGTGCCAGCATGGAGGAGTGGGGTCAGCCCCAGCATTTT. Encoded protein: CASMEEWGQPQHF. The full variable domain, in which reference TRBV2 and TRBJ1-5 provide the parts outside the CDR3, is EPEVTQTPSHQVTQMGQEVILRCVPISNHLYFYWYRQILGQKVEFLVSFYNNEISEKSEIFDDQFSVERPDGSNFTLKIRSTKLEDSAMYFCASMEEWGQPQHFGDGTRLSIL.

The chain is built from TRBV5-1 and TRBJ1-4; D is undetermined. Trimming took off 4 bases at V and 3 bases at J, with 16 bases between the two ends. The CDR3 is made up of 16 amino acids. The germline gives CDR1 SGHRS, CDR2 YFSETQ. CDR3 residues: CASSPGVVAANEKLFF. The CDR3 nucleotides read TGCGCCAGCAGCCCCGGAGTGGTGGCAGCTAATGAAAAACTGTTTTTT.

The rearrangement uses TRBV6-5 and TRBJ1-1; the D is unclear. Trimming removed 0 bases from V and 4 bases from J, with 12 bases in between. CDR1 is MNHEY, CDR2 SVGAGI, per germline. This CDR3 spans 15 amino acids. In DNA form, the CDR3 reads TGTGCCAGCAGTTACTCGAGTACGGTCGGCACTGAAGCTTTCTTT. Translation gives CASSYSSTVGTEAFF.

The rearrangement uses TRBV2 and TRBJ1-2, with a weak D call TRBD1 (5 bases). The CDR3 runs 11 residues. V lost 9 bases and J 5 bases, leaving 10 bases between the germline ends. The V gene's germline CDR1 is SNHLY and CDR2 FYNNEI. The CDR3 loop is CASGATYGYTF. The CDR3 nucleotides are TGTGCCAGTGGGGCCACGTATGGCTACACCTTC.

The V gene is TRBV10-3, the J gene TRBJ2-1, with D possibly matching TRBD1 (6 bases). The CDR3 is 15 amino acids. V was trimmed by 10 bases and J by 1 base, leaving 17 bases between them. The germline V gene has CDR1 ENHRY and CDR2 SYGVKD. The CDR3 sequence is CATLEDRGSYNEQFF. The CDR3 DNA sequence: TGTGCCACCCTAGAGGATAGGGGGTCCTACAATGAGCAGTTCTTC.

The rearrangement joins TRBV4-2 to TRBJ2-1, with 14 bases matching TRBD2. Germline assignment: CDR1 LGHNA and CDR2 YNFKEQ. The CDR3 is 18 residues long. V shed 1 base and J 12 bases; nucleotides not matched to a gene: 14. The CDR3 sequence is CASSQVGLAGGPGGAQFF. The DNA for the CDR3 is TGTGCCAGCAGCCAAGTCGGACTAGCGGGGGGACCCGGCGGGGCGCAGTTCTTC.

This chain uses TRBV7-9 with TRBJ1-6; no clear D gene. CDR1 is SEHNR and CDR2 is FQNEAQ in the germline V gene (reference sequence). The CDR3 consists of 15 residues. V lost 0 bases to trimming and J lost 10 bases, with 13 bases between them. CDR3 in amino acids: CASSLARGSGSPLHF. The CDR3 nucleotides read TGTGCCAGCAGCTTAGCCAGAGGGAGCGGGTCACCCCTCCACTTT.

The chain combines TRBV6-5 with TRBJ1-2; D is ambiguous. The CDR3 runs 13 residues. Germline V gene lookup returns CDR1 MNHEY and CDR2 SVGAGI. V was clipped by 5 bases and J by 8 bases, with 15 bases between them. DNA for the CDR3: TGTGCCAGCAGTCGCACAACGCGGGAGGGCTACACCTTC. Its protein is CASSRTTREGYTF.

As regards this clone: In the same sample, other DNA sequences code for this CDR3. The rearrangement links TRBV5-1 to TRBJ1-3, with TRBD1 matching 7 bases. CDR1 and CDR2 from the germline V gene are SGHRS and YFSETQ. V dropped 0 bases and J dropped 2; count of bases not matched to a gene: 2. The CDR3 is made up of 15 amino acids. The CDR3 loop is CASSLGQGAGNTIYF. The CDR3, as DNA: TGCGCCAGCAGCTTGGGGCAGGGGGCTGGAAACACCATATATTTT.

This chain joins TRBV6-5 and TRBJ1-2; D not certain. Per the germline V gene, CDR1 is MNHEY and CDR2 is SVGAGI. Deletions cut 2 bases from V and 4 bases from J, with 14 bases between. The CDR3 length is 15 residues. Here the CDR3 DNA reads TGTGCCAGCAGTTACAGTGGGCAGGCTCCCTATGGCTACACCTTC. Its protein is CASSYSGQAPYGYTF.